Listed below are T cell receptor beta chains from one sample, sequenced in a study of shared clonotypes between healthy human individuals. Produced via immunoSEQ multiplex PCR; TCRdb's table is partial and in-frame only. The table lists approximately 1.5 million clones, 95% to 99% of them singletons. The sample comprised naive CD4+ T cells sorted from blood. These receptors were collected from a man younger than 40 in good health. Both conserved end residues are part of each CDR3. A D gene is named only where the DNA matches it firmly. Clone size is not always given. Where it is, it says once, few, many or a class for expanded clones.

d_call	clone_size	j_call	v_call	cdr3_aa	cdr3_nt
TRBD2	NA	TRBJ2-7	TRBV6-5	CASSLGGGVGEQYF	TGTGCCAGCAGTTTGGGGGGGGGAGTGGGCGAGCAGTACTTC
NA	NA	TRBJ2-1	TRBV2	CASAKVTAYNEQFF	TGTGCCTCAGCCAAGGTAACCGCCTACAATGAGCAGTTCTTC
TRBD1	NA	TRBJ1-1	TRBV9	CASSVAPEGASEAFF	TGTGCCAGCAGCGTAGCTCCAGAGGGGGCGTCGGAAGCTTTCTTT
NA	NA	TRBJ1-4	TRBV19	CASNPLGFDEKLFF	TGTGCCAGTAACCCCTTAGGGTTTGATGAAAAACTGTTTTTT
NA	NA	TRBJ2-7	TRBV7-9	CASSLPAIGMHEQYF	TGTGCCAGCAGCTTACCAGCAATAGGGATGCACGAGCAGTACTTC
TRBD1	once	TRBJ1-2	TRBV18	CASSRTGDYGYTF	TGTGCCAGCTCGCGTACAGGGGACTATGGCTACACCTTC
NA	NA	TRBJ2-3	TRBV5-1	CASSLGSDTQYF	TGCGCCAGCAGCTTGGGCTCAGATACGCAGTATTTT
TRBD1	NA	TRBJ1-5	TRBV6-4	CASGQGAAQPQHF	TGTGCCAGCGGGCAGGGGGCTGCTCAGCCCCAGCATTTT
TRBD2	once	TRBJ2-7	TRBV25-1	CASSRAGGDYEQYF	TGTGCCAGCAGTAGAGCGGGAGGGGACTACGAGCAGTACTTC
TRBD2	once	TRBJ2-3	TRBV18	CASSPVSLAGVSPTDTQYF	TGTGCCAGCTCACCAGTATCACTAGCGGGAGTTTCCCCCACAGATACGCAGTATTTT
TRBD2	NA	TRBJ2-7	TRBV28	CASSNQGLAGDGEQYF	TGTGCCAGCAGTAACCAGGGACTAGCGGGAGACGGCGAGCAGTACTTC
TRBD1	NA	TRBJ1-2	TRBV28	CASSSGTANYGYTF	TGTGCCAGCAGTTCCGGGACAGCTAACTATGGCTACACCTTC
TRBD1	NA	TRBJ2-1	TRBV10-1	CASSEGTGDYNEQFF	TGCGCCAGCAGTGAAGGGACAGGGGACTACAATGAGCAGTTCTTC